This T cell receptor (beta chain) comes out of a study of T-cell memory formation after mild COVID-19. Across the whole study: TCR clusters largely stayed donor specific.

This clonotype was counted between two and nine times. CDR1 is KGHSH, CDR2 LQKENI, per germline. This CDR3 has 12 residues. The V end was cut by 0 bases, the J end by 5 bases, with 5 bases between. TCRdb re-called the 5' RACE reads with MiXCR, one entry per CDR3 protein. The sample comprises around 250,000 distinct CDR3 sequences, 16% of which are singletons, and roughly 23% rests with the top ten. This clonotype was sampled from a man aged 18 to 29 who had mild COVID-19 (a few samples of this study predate the infection). Cell type and time point are not known. The sequenced material came from PBMCs or a T cell subset sorted from them (not recorded which). The V and J genes are TRBV18 and TRBJ2-7; no reliable D call. Written as DNA, the CDR3 is TGTGCCAGCTCACCACCTTCAAACGAGCAGTACTTC. Protein product: CASSPPSNEQYF. Complete variable domain (other parts from reference TRBV18 and TRBJ2-7): NAGVMQNPRHLVRRRGQEARLRCSPMKGHSHVYWYRQLPEEGLKFMVYLQKENIIDESGMPKERFSAEFPKEGPSILRIQQVVRGDSAAYFCASSPPSNEQYFGPGTRLTVT.